This T cell receptor (beta chain) was identified in a study of T cell responses to AZD1222 COVID-19 vaccine. Findings of the study overall: A reported finding is that nearly half of spike-specific TCRs target unmutated variant regions.

In its sample, this clone was seen a few times. Its specificity is not known. The CDR3 covers 11 residues. V lost 5 bases and J 10 bases, leaving 10 bases between the germline ends. Germline V gives CDR1 SGHNT, CDR2 YYREEE (reference sequence). Generated by immunoSEQ multiplex PCR, the TCRdb table keeps only in-frame clones and is missing some. The sample consists of 95,000 to 150,000 clones, 75% to 90% of them appearing once. The specimen was peripheral blood, collected on day 0 of AZD1222 vaccination. This TCR came from an adult in good health. The chain combines TRBV5-4 with TRBJ2-1; TRBD2 might be the D (5 bases). CDR3 amino acids: CASRYGLEQFF. CDR3 DNA sequence: TGTGCCAGCAGATACGGACTGGAGCAGTTCTTC.